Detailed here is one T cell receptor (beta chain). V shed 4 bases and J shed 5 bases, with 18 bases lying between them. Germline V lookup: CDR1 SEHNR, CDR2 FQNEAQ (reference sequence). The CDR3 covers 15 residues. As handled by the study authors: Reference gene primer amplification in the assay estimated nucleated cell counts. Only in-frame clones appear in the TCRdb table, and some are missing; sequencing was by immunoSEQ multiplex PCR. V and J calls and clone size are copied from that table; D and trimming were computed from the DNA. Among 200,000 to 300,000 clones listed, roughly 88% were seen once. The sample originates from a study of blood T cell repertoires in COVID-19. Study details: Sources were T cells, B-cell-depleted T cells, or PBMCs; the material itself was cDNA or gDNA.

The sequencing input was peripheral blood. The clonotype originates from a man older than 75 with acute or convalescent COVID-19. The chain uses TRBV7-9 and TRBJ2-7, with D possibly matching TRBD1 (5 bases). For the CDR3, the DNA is TGTGCCAGCAGCTCAGGGTATGTTGATCTCCACGAGCAGTACTTC. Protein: CASSSGYVDLHEQYF.